This T cell receptor (beta chain) was sequenced for a study of T cells in Graves' hyperthyroidism and ophthalmopathy. Whole-study results and caveats: From stable hyperthyroidism, ophthalmopathy was set apart by a 13 V-J model.

The V and J ends lost 3 bases and 5 bases, in that order; junction bases with no gene match: 5. This CDR3 has 14 residues. CDR1 and CDR2 (germline): MDHEN, SYDVKM. The diagnoses drew upon clinical symptoms, serum thyroxine and TRAb, thyroid ultrasound and orbital computed tomography. The CDR3 regions of TCR beta were amplified from RNA transcripts. HTBI primers were the set used in a first-round RT-PCR of the TCR CDR3. Each CDR3 protein is one row after TCRdb ran MiXCR on the multiplex PCR reads. The sample yields hundreds of thousands of distinct CDR3 sequences, approximately 13% seen once. This clonotype was detected many times. What it recognizes is unknown.

The source material was blood. This receptor was obtained from a woman between 18 and 29 years old with Graves' hyperthyroidism. V is TRBV28 and J is TRBJ2-5; TRBD2 agrees at 8 bases. The CDR3 region is CASSFDGGGETQYF. DNA of the CDR3: TGTGCCAGCAGTTTTGACGGGGGGGGTGAGACCCAGTACTTC. The whole variable domain, filled in from reference TRBV28 and TRBJ2-5, reads DVKVTQSSRYLVKRTGEKVFLECVQDMDHENMFWYRQDPGLGLRLIYFSYDVKMKEKGDIPEGYSVSREKKERFSLILESASTNQTSMYLCASSFDGGGETQYFGPGTRLLVL.